These 7 T cell receptor beta chains were all obtained from the same sample, sequenced in a study of molecular identifiers for immune sequencing clone quantification. TCRdb ran MiXCR on the PCR reads and lists one entry per CDR3 protein. The data show a few hundred thousand distinct CDR3 sequences, with about 20% seen just once and 0.7% to 1% held by the top ten. Sample: naive CD8+ T cells from blood, with Jurkat cell RNA spiked in. Stated subset: FACS-sorted CD8+CD4-CCR7+CD45RA+ naive T cells. Source of these receptors: a human donor in good health. Some libraries in this study had Jurkat cell RNA spiked in.

In this sample, this clonotype turned up many times. This rearrangement joins TRBV4-3 to TRBJ2-6; no firm D call. Germline CDR1 is LGHNA and CDR2 is YSLEER. This CDR3 is built from 15 residues. V was trimmed by 0 bases and J by 1 base, leaving 4 bases between them. The CDR3 here is CASSQDPSGANVLTF. The CDR3 DNA sequence: TGCGCCAGCAGCCAAGACCCGTCTGGGGCCAACGTCCTGACTTTC.

Concerning this clonotype: Its ends do not fully match the called genes, so a read error is possible. This rearrangement joins TRBV4-3 to TRBJ2-2, with a possible D match to TRBD2 (6 bases). Germline-derived CDR1 and CDR2 are LGHNA and YSLEER. This CDR3 region has 16 residues. The CDR3 reads CASSQGAGVDTGGLFF. The DNA for the CDR3 is TGCGCCAGCAGCCAAGGCGCAGGAGTCGACACCGGGGGGCTGTTTTTT.

In this sample, this clonotype turned up many times. The J gene is TRBJ2-3, the V gene TRBV2; D is uncertain. Germline-derived CDR1 and CDR2 are SNHLY and FYNNEI. The CDR3 has 15 residues. Trimming took 1 base from V and 1 from J, leaving 9 bases between them. CDR3 in DNA: TGTGCCAGCAGTGAAGGAGTGACGGGCACAGATACGCAGTATTTT. Encoded protein: CASSEGVTGTDTQYF.

This clonotype was counted a few times. The chain uses TRBV20-1 and TRBJ2-7, with 10 bases that match TRBD1. J was trimmed by 6 bases and V by 0 bases; bases with no gene match: 11. The CDR3 loop spans 16 amino acids. Germline loops: CDR1 DFQATT, CDR2 SNEGSKA (reference sequence). CDR3 in DNA: TGCAGTGCTAGAGATCCGGAGGGGACAGGGGATCTCGAGCAGTACTTC. It yields the protein CSARDPEGTGDLEQYF.

This clonotype was detected many times. The V call is TRBV12-3 or TRBV12-4, the J call TRBJ2-2; D is unresolved. The CDR3 spans 19 residues. The V and J ends lost 2 bases and 0 bases respectively, with 19 bases between them. CDR3: CASSLPLMGRFSNTGELFF. The CDR3 bases are TGTGCCAGCAGTTTACCACTCATGGGCCGCTTTTCGAACACCGGGGAGCTGTTTTTT.

The chain employs TRBV12-3 or TRBV12-4 and TRBJ1-1; D might be TRBD1 (5 bases). The CDR3 length is 11 residues. With 6 bases removed from V and 12 bases from J, the gap between germline ends came to 14 bases. The CDR3: CASSTGAGTFF. DNA for the CDR3: TGTGCCAGCAGCACCGGGGCGGGGACTTTCTTT.

The J gene is TRBJ2-2, the V gene TRBV30; D remains ambiguous. Germline values: CDR1 GTSNPN, CDR2 SVGIG (reference sequence). Trimming took 2 bases from V and 2 from J, leaving 6 bases between them. This CDR3 region has 13 residues. CDR3 nucleotide sequence: TGTGCCTGGAGTCGGCAAAACACCGGGGAGCTGTTTTTT. It encodes CAWSRQNTGELFF. Complete variable domain (other parts from reference TRBV30 and TRBJ2-2): SQTIHQWPATLVQPVGSPLSLECTVEGTSNPNLYWYRQAAGRGLQLLFYSVGIGQISSEVPQNLSASRPQDRQFILSSKKLLLSDSGFYLCAWSRQNTGELFFGEGSRLTVL.